Sequencing of this T cell receptor beta chain was carried out in a study of human T cells and chemical hapten exposure. Findings of the study overall: Controls had significantly fewer large CDR3 similarity clusters than were formed by expanded TCRs.

Specified time point: patch test 3, about 24 weeks after DPC sensitization. Treatment here: therapeutic diphenylcyclopropenone sensitization with weekly scalp DPC. Using its own MiXCR run on the RACE reads, TCRdb lists one record per CDR3 protein. The sample consists of some 110,000 distinct CDR3 sequences, 10% to 12% of them appearing once. This clonotype was observed many times. Its target is not known. Germline values: CDR1 MDHEN, CDR2 SYDVKM. V was pared by 6 bases and J by 4 bases, with 19 bases between. The CDR3 spans 15 residues. This chain connects TRBV28 to TRBJ2-7, with D maybe TRBD2 (6 bases). Specimen: whole blood, collected in connection with sensitization to the hapten diphenylcyclopropenone (DPC). The sequence was collected from a woman aged 45-65 years with alopecia areata. Some clones in this sample may be carry-over from other donors' samples. The CDR3: CASRSPRGAIYEQYF. In nucleotides, the CDR3 is TGTGCCAGCAGGTCCCCTCGCGGGGCGATATACGAGCAGTACTTC.